The clone carrying this TCR beta chain has a count of ten or more. This sample stems from a study of T cells in Graves' hyperthyroidism and ophthalmopathy. Study summary: Peripheral blood was drawn at first diagnosis, prior to all treatment.

The investigators amplified TCR beta CDR3 regions from RNA transcripts. HTBI primers were employed in a first-round RT-PCR of the TCR CDR3. TCRdb ran MiXCR on the multiplex PCR reads and lists one entry per CDR3 protein. The table records around 400,000 distinct CDR3 sequences, roughly 15% of them present only once. At least 3 on the Clinical Activity Score was recorded for ophthalmopathy patients, who also had NOSPECS grade at least 4 and duration under 3 months. The germline V gene encodes CDR1 SGHNT and CDR2 YENEEA. Deletions cut 1 base from V and 1 base from J, with 14 bases between. This CDR3 is built from 16 residues.

Sequencing input: blood. V is TRBV11-3 and J is TRBJ2-7; the D gene is possibly TRBD1 (6 bases). The TCR originated in a woman between 55 and 75 years old with Graves' ophthalmopathy. CDR3 bases: TGTGCCAGCAGCTTAGGTGACAGGATTCCTTCCTACGAGCAGTACTTC. It is translated as CASSLGDRIPSYEQYF.